These 15 T cell receptor beta chains came from one sample sequenced in a study of CD8 T cells in Susac syndrome. RNA was extracted with the RNeasy kit, and a quantity of roughly 0.45 to 1 ug was reverse transcribed using random hexamers. Each CDR3 protein is one row after TCRdb ran MiXCR on the immunoSEQ multiplex PCR reads. The repertoire consists of approximately 80,000 distinct CDR3 sequences, with approximately 93% occurring once and the leading ten covering about 0.52%. Sequencing was carried out using CD8+ T cells from PBMCs. The receptors shown here come from a human donor with Susac syndrome.

The chain uses TRBV27 and TRBJ1-1, with 11 nucleotides matching TRBD1. There are 15 residues in the CDR3. The germline V gene encodes CDR1 MNHEY and CDR2 SMNVEV (reference sequence). J lost 5 bases, V lost 0 bases, and 2 bases had no gene match. CDR3 sequence: CASSLSGTGGTEAFF. CDR3 coding DNA: TGTGCCAGCAGTTTATCAGGGACAGGGGGGACTGAAGCTTTCTTT.

V usage is TRBV18 and J usage is TRBJ2-1; 9 positions match TRBD1. The V gene's germline CDR1 is KGHSH and CDR2 LQKENI. The CDR3 is 15 residues long. V shed 3 bases, J shed 4 bases, and the junction held 4 bases outside the gene matches. CDR3 sequence: CASSPGTGSYNEQFF. In DNA form, the CDR3 reads TGTGCCAGCTCACCCGGGACAGGGTCTTACAATGAGCAGTTCTTC.

The rearrangement links TRBV27 to TRBJ1-5; D uncertain. Per germline, CDR1 MNHEY and CDR2 SMNVEV (reference sequence). The V and J ends lost 7 bases and 9 bases respectively, with 13 bases between them. This CDR3 is built from 12 residues. The DNA of the CDR3 is TGTGCCAGCAACACCGGTTTCGGGCCCCAGCATTTT. It codes for CASNTGFGPQHF.

This rearrangement joins TRBV4-1 to TRBJ2-7; D possibly uses TRBD1 or TRBD2 (6 bases each). Trimming shortened V by 0 bases and J by 0 bases, and 9 bases separated the two germline ends. In germline, CDR1 is MGHRA, CDR2 YSYEKL. This CDR3 spans 15 amino acids. CDR3 DNA: TGCGCCAGCAGCCAAGAGGGGGGCCTCTCCTACGAGCAGTACTTC. This codes for CASSQEGGLSYEQYF.

This clonotype was seen once. V gene TRBV7-3 combines with J gene TRBJ2-7, with D hard to call. The CDR3 extends over 13 amino acids. Trimming stripped 2 bases from V and 3 bases from J, with 8 bases between. Germline CDR1 reads SGHTA; CDR2 reads FQGTGA. In DNA form, the CDR3 reads TGTGCCAGCAGCTTATGGCTAGGCTACGAGCAGTACTTC. Translated, it gives CASSLWLGYEQYF.

This clonotype was seen a few times. V is TRBV29-1 and J is TRBJ2-4, with D uncertain. CDR1 SQVTM and CDR2 ANQGSEA come from the germline V gene. V was pared by 6 bases and J by 6 bases, with 6 bases between. The CDR3 is made up of 10 amino acids. The CDR3 spells CSVFSNIQYF. CDR3 DNA sequence: TGCAGCGTATTTTCAAACATTCAGTACTTC.

The chain has TRBV29-1 and TRBJ2-1; 11 bases align to TRBD2. J lost 15 bases, V lost 6 bases, and 7 bases had no gene match. The CDR3 extends over 11 amino acids. Per the germline V gene, CDR1 is SQVTM and CDR2 is ANQGSEA. The DNA of the CDR3 is TGCAGCGTCGGTAGCGGGGGGGCTAGGTTCTTC. Translated: CSVGSGGARFF.

This rearrangement joins TRBV20-1 to TRBJ2-1; unclear D gene. Deletions cut 1 base from V and 0 bases from J, with 16 bases between. Per germline, CDR1 DFQATT and CDR2 SNEGSKA (reference sequence). The CDR3 length is 17 residues. The CDR3 DNA is TGCAGTGCTAGAGCCCCTGGGGTGACGAGCTCCTACAATGAGCAGTTCTTC. This gives the protein CSARAPGVTSSYNEQFF.

The chain combines TRBV27 with TRBJ2-7; 9 positions agree with TRBD2. V shed 6 bases and J 6 bases; nucleotides not matched to a gene: 6. Germline V lookup: CDR1 MNHEY, CDR2 SMNVEV (reference sequence). The CDR3 is 13 amino acids. CDR3 bases: TGTGCCAGCAGGAAGCGGGGGGCGGGCGAGCAGTACTTC. It specifies CASRKRGAGEQYF.

The rearrangement uses TRBV7-9 and TRBJ2-5, with 8 bases identical to TRBD2. This CDR3 is 14 amino acids long. The junction had 3 bases not matched to a gene; V was cut back by 1 base and J by 5 bases. CDR1 is SEHNR, CDR2 FQNEAQ, per germline (reference sequence). The CDR3 nucleotides are TGTGCCAGCAGCTTAGGAGCGGGGGTGGAGACCCAGTACTTC. This translates into CASSLGAGVETQYF.

The J gene is TRBJ1-2, the V gene TRBV7-9; D might be TRBD1 (5 bases). Deletions cut 1 base from V and 2 bases from J, with 8 bases between. CDR1 SEHNR and CDR2 FQNEAQ come from the germline V gene (reference sequence). The CDR3 is made up of 14 amino acids. CDR3 sequence: CASSLGAGNYGYTF. The DNA of the CDR3 is TGTGCCAGCAGCTTAGGGGCAGGGAACTATGGCTACACCTTC.

The V gene is TRBV12-5, the J gene TRBJ2-7; D gene ambiguous. CDR3 length: 12 amino acids. V lost 0 bases to trimming and J lost 1 base, with 1 base between them. Germline lookup yields CDR1 LGHNT and CDR2 FRNRAP. CDR3 residues: CASGLVSYEQYF. The CDR3 bases are TGTGCTAGTGGTTTGGTTTCCTACGAGCAGTACTTC.

The gene calls are TRBV10-3 and TRBJ2-2, with 9 bases aligning to TRBD1. J gave up 3 bases and V 4 bases, and 6 bases lay outside the gene matches. Germline-derived CDR1 and CDR2 are ENHRY and SYGVKD. The CDR3 has 16 amino acids. Here the CDR3 reads CAISGPRDRDTGELFF. The DNA for the CDR3 is TGTGCCATCAGTGGCCCCCGGGACAGGGACACCGGGGAGCTGTTTTTT.

The chain combines TRBV6-5 with TRBJ1-1; D gene uncertain. The CDR3 contains 13 residues. CDR1 is MNHEY, CDR2 SVGAGI, per germline. Trimming took off 6 bases at V and 3 bases at J, with 11 bases between the two ends. CDR3 nucleotide sequence: TGTGCCAGCAGCCAGCGGACTTACACTGAAGCTTTCTTT. Protein: CASSQRTYTEAFF.

The chain recombines TRBV6-5 with TRBJ2-7; D gene uncertain. This CDR3 is 16 amino acids long. V lost 4 bases and J 3 bases, leaving 19 bases between the germline ends. CDR1 and CDR2 from the germline V gene are MNHEY and SVGAGI. The CDR3 sequence: CASSSSRALDYYEQYF. Here the CDR3 DNA reads TGTGCCAGCAGTTCCAGCCGGGCCCTCGATTACTACGAGCAGTACTTC.